Here is one T cell receptor beta chain with its context. Trimming stripped 1 base from V and 4 bases from J, with 10 bases between. CDR1 and CDR2 from the germline V gene are SEHNR and FQNEAQ (reference sequence). The CDR3 consists of 15 residues. This entry belongs to a study of cytomegalovirus exposure and HLA in healthy donors. With 60 Vbeta and 13 Jbeta primers, the PCR was carried out. TCRdb's table, derived via immunoSEQ multiplex PCR, lists solely in-frame clones and lacks some. The sample has about 85,000 clones; around four fifths are singletons. This TCR derives from a boy aged 5 to 17 in good health and CMV-seronegative. Input material: PBMCs. V is TRBV7-9 and J is TRBJ1-4; TRBD1 might be the D (5 bases). In nucleotides, the CDR3 is TGTGCCAGCAGCTTAGGAGACAGCGATAATGAAAAACTGTTTTTT. Its translation is CASSLGDSDNEKLFF.